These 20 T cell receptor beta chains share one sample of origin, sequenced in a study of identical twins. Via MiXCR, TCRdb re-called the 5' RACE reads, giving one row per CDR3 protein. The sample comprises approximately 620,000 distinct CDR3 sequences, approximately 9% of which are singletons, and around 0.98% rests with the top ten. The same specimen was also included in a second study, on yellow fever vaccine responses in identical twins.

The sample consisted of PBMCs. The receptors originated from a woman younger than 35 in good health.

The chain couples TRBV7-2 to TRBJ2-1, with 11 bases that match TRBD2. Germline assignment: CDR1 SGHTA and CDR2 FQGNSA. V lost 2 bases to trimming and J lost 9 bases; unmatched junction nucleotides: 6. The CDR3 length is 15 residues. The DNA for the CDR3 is TGTGCCAGCAGCTTAACGAGACTAGCGGGATCTGAGCAGTTCTTC. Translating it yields CASSLTRLAGSEQFF.

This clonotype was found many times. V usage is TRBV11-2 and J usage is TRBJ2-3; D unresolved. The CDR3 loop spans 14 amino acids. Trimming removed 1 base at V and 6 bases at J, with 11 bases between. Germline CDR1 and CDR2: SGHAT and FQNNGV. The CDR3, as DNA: TGTGCCAGCAGCTTAGCGGACCGTTTGGATACGCAGTATTTT. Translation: CASSLADRLDTQYF.

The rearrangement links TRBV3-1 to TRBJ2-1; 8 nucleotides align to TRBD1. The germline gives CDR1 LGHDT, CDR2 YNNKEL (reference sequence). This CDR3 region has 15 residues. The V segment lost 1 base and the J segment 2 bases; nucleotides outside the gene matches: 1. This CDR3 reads CASSQGQGTYNEQFF. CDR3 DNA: TGTGCCAGCAGCCAAGGACAGGGGACCTACAATGAGCAGTTCTTC.

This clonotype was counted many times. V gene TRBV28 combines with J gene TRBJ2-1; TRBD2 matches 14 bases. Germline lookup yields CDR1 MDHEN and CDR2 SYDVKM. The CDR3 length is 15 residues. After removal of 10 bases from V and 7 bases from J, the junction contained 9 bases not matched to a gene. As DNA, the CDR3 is TGTGCCATGTCGCCGGGGACTAGCGGGAGTAATGAGCAGTTCTTC. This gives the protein CAMSPGTSGSNEQFF.

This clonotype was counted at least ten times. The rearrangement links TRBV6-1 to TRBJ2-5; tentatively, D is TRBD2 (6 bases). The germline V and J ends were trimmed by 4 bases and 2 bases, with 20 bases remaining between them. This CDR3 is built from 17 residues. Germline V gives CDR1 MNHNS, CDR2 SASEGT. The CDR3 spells CASSAHKTFGTQETQYF. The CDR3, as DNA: TGTGCCAGCAGTGCGCACAAAACATTCGGGACTCAAGAGACCCAGTACTTC.

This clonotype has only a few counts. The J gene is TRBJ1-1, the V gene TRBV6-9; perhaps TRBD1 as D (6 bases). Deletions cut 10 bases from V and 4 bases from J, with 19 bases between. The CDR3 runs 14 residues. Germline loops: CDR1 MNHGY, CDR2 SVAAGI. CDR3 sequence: CAIYPRGICTEAFF. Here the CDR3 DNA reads TGTGCCATCTATCCGAGGGGGATTTGCACTGAAGCTTTCTTT.

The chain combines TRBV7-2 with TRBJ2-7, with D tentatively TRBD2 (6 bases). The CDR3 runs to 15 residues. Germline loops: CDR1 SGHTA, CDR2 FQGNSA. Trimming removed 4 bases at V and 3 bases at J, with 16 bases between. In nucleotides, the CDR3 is TGTGCCAGCAGCTGGGACCAGGGAGGCGGCTACGAGCAGTACTTC. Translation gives CASSWDQGGGYEQYF.

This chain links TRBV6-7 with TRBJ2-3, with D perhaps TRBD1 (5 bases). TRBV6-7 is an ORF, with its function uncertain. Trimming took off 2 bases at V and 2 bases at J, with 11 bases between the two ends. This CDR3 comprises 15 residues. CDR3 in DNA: TGTGCCAGCAGTTACGCCAGGGTAGTCACAGATACGCAGTATTTT. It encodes CASSYARVVTDTQYF.

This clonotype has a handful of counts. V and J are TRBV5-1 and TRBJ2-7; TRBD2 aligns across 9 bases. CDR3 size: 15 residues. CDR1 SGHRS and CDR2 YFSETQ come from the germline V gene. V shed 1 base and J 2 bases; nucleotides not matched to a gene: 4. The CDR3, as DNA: TGCGCCAGCAGCTTGAAGTCTAGCGGGACCTACGAGCAGTACTTC. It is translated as CASSLKSSGTYEQYF.

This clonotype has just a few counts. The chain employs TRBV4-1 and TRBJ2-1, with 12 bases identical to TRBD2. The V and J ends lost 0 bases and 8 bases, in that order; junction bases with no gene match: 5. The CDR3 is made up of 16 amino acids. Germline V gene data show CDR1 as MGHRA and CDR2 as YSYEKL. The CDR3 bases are TGCGCCAGCAGCCAAGAGAGACTAGCGGGAGCCCATGAGCAGTTCTTC. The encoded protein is CASSQERLAGAHEQFF.

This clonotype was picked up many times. The CDR3 loop reads CASGLVGEQFF. CDR3 sequence (DNA): TGTGCTAGTGGTTTGGTCGGGGAGCAGTTCTTC. The chain combines TRBV12-5 with TRBJ2-1; D ambiguous. The CDR3 is 11 residues long. Germline CDR1 is LGHNT and CDR2 is FRNRAP. Trimming left V 0 bases short and J 10 bases short, with 4 bases between.

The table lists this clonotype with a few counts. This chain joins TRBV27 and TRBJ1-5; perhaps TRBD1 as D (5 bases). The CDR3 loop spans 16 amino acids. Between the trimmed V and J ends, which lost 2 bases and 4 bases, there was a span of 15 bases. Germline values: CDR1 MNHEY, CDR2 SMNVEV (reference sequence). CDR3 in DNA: TGTGCCAGCAGTTTAAGGTTTGGGGCAGGAAATCAGCCCCAGCATTTT. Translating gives CASSLRFGAGNQPQHF.

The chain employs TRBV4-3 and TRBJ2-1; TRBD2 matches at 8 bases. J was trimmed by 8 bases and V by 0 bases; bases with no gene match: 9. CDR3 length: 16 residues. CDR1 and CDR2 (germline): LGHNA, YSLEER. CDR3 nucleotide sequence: TGCGCCAGCAGCCAAGATCGAAGCGGGAGCAGCGATGAGCAGTTCTTC. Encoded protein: CASSQDRSGSSDEQFF.

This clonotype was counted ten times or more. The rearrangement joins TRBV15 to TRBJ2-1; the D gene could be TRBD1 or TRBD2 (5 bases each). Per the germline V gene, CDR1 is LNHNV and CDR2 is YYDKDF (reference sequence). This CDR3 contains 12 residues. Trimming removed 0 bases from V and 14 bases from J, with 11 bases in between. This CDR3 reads CATSRDLGGKFF. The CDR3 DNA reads TGTGCCACCAGCAGAGATCTTGGGGGAAAGTTCTTC.

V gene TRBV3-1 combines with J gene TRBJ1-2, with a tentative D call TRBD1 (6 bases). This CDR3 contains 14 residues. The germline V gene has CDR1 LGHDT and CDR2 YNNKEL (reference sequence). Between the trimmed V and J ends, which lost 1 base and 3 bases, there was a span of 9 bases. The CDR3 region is CASSQVSGDYGYTF. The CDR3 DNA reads TGTGCCAGCAGCCAAGTTTCAGGGGACTATGGCTACACCTTC.

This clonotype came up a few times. The CDR3 DNA sequence: TGTGCCAGCATCCAAGCTGGGGGCCCCACCTTC. It is translated as CASIQAGGPTF. The chain recombines TRBV6-1 with TRBJ1-2, with a possible D match to TRBD1 (6 bases). CDR1 and CDR2 from the germline V gene are MNHNS and SASEGT. This CDR3 region has 11 residues. V lost 7 bases to trimming and J lost 13 bases, with 16 bases between them.

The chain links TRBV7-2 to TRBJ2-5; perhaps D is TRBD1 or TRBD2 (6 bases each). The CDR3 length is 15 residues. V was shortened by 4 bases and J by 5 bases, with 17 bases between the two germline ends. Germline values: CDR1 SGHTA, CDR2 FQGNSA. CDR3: CASSWGPRGGETQYF. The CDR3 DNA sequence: TGTGCCAGCAGCTGGGGGCCTCGCGGAGGGGAGACCCAGTACTTC. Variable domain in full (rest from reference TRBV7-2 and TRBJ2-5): GAGVSQSPSNKVTEKGKDVELRCDPISGHTALYWYRQSLGQGLEFLIYFQGNSAPDKSGLPSDRFSAERTGGSVSTLTIQRTQQEDSAVYLCASSWGPRGGETQYFGPGTRLLVL.

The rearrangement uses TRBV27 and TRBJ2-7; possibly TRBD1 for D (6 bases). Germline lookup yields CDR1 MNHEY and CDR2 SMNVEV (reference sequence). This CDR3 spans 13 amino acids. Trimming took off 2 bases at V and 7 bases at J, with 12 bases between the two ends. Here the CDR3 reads CASSLIQGYEQYF. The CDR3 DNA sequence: TGTGCCAGCAGTTTAATACAGGGCTATGAGCAGTACTTC.

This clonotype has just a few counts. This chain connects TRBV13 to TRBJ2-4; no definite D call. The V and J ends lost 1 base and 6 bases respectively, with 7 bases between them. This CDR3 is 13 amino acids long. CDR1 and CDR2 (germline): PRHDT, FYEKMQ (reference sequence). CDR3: CASSLEDGNIQYF. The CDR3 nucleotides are TGTGCCAGCAGCTTAGAGGACGGAAACATTCAGTACTTC.

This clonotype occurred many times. CDR3 nucleotide sequence: TGCGCCAGCAGCTTGGAAGATCCGAGCAATGAGCAGTTCTTC. Residues: CASSLEDPSNEQFF. The chain links TRBV5-1 to TRBJ2-1; D gene ambiguous. Between the trimmed V and J ends, which lost 0 bases and 6 bases, there was a span of 10 bases. This CDR3 is 14 amino acids long. CDR1 is SGHRS and CDR2 is YFSETQ in the germline V gene.